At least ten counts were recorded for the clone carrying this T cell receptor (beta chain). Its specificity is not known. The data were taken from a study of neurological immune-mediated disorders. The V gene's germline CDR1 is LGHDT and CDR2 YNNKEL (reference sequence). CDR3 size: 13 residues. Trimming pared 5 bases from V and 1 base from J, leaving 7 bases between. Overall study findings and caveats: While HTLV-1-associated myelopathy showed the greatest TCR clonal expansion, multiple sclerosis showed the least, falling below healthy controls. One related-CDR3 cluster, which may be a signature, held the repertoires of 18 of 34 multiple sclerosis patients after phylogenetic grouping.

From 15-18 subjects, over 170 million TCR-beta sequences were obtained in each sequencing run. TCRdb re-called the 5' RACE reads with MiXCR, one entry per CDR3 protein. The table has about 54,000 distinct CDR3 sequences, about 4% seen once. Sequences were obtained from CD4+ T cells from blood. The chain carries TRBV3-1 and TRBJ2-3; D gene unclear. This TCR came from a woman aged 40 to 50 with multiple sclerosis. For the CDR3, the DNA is TGTGCCAGCAGCTCTAGGGGCACAGATACGCAGTATTTT. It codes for CASSSRGTDTQYF.